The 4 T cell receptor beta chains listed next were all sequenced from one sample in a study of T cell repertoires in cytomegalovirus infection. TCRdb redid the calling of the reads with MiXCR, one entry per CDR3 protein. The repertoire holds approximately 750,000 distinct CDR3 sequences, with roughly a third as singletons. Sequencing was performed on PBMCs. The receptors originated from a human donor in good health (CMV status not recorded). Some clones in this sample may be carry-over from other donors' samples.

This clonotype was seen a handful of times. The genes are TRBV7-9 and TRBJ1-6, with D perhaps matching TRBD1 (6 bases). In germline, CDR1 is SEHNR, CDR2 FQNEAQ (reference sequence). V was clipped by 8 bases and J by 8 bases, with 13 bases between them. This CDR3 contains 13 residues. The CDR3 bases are TGTGCCAGCTCAGCAGGGGTGGATTCACCCCTCCACTTT. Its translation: CASSAGVDSPLHF. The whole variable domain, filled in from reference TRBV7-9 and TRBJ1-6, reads DTGVSQNPRHKITKRGQNVTFRCDPISEHNRLYWYRQTLGQGPEFLTYFQNEAQLEKSRLLSDRFSAERPKGSFSTLEIQRTEQGDSAMYLCASSAGVDSPLHFGNGTRLTVT.

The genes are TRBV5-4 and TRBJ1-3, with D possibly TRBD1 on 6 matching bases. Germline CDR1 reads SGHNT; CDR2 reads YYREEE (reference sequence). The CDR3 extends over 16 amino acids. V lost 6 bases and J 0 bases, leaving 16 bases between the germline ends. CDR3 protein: CASTFAGAGSGNTIYF. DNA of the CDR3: TGTGCCAGCACCTTTGCGGGGGCCGGCTCTGGAAACACCATATATTTT.

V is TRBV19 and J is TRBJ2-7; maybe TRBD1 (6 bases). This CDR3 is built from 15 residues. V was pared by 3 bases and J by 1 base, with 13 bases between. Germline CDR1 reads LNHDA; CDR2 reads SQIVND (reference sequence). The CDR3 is CASSITTDRSYEQYF. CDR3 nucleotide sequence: TGTGCCAGTAGTATTACGACGGACAGATCCTACGAGCAGTACTTC. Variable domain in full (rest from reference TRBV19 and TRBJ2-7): DGGITQSPKYLFRKEGQNVTLSCEQNLNHDAMYWYRQDPGQGLRLIYYSQIVNDFQKGDIAEGYSVSREKKESFPLTVTSAQKNPTAFYLCASSITTDRSYEQYFGPGTRLTVT.

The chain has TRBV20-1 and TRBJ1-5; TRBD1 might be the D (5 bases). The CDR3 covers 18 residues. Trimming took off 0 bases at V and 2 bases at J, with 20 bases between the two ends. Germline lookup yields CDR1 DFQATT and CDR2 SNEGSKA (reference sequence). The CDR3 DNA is TGCAGTGCTAGAGATTTTCAGCGGGGCGGAGCAGGCAATCAGCCCCAGCATTTT. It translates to CSARDFQRGGAGNQPQHF.